This passage covers 8 T cell receptor beta chains from one sample sequenced in a study of T cell changes during pregnancy in multiple sclerosis. Profiling relied on immunoSEQ multiplex PCR, and the TCRdb table lists in-frame clones only, not all of them. This sample has some 35,000 clones, with approximately 90% found just once. Sample: CD4+ T cells from peripheral blood mononuclear cells, taken after pregnancy. Source of these receptors: a female donor in good health, enrolled as a control in a pregnancy study.

This chain connects TRBV19 to TRBJ2-7, with unresolved D. Germline assignment: CDR1 LNHDA and CDR2 SQIVND (reference sequence). With 4 bases removed from V and 0 bases from J, the gap between germline ends came to 10 bases. The CDR3 has 14 amino acids. CDR3 protein: CASSRADVSYEQYF. The CDR3 nucleotides are TGTGCCAGTAGTAGGGCTGACGTCTCCTACGAGCAGTACTTC. The full variable domain, its missing parts supplied by reference TRBV19 and TRBJ2-7, is DGGITQSPKYLFRKEGQNVTLSCEQNLNHDAMYWYRQDPGQGLRLIYYSQIVNDFQKGDIAEGYSVSREKKESFPLTVTSAQKNPTAFYLCASSRADVSYEQYFGPGTRLTVT.

The chain couples TRBV11-2 to TRBJ2-7, with a weak D call TRBD2 (6 bases). Deletions cut 5 bases from V and 0 bases from J, with 11 bases between. The CDR3 sequence is 14 residues long. The V gene's germline CDR1 is SGHAT and CDR2 FQNNGV. CDR3 residues: CASSVGTDSYEQYF. The CDR3 DNA is TGTGCCAGCAGCGTCGGGACTGACTCCTACGAGCAGTACTTC.

The chain couples TRBV28 to TRBJ1-5; D possibly corresponds to TRBD1 (6 bases). V lost 6 bases to trimming and J lost 2 bases, with 11 bases between them. Germline CDR1 is MDHEN and CDR2 is SYDVKM. CDR3 length: 14 amino acids. CDR3 bases: TGTGCCAGCAGCGTACCAGGGGGCAATCAGCCCCAGCATTTT. Translated: CASSVPGGNQPQHF.

This rearrangement joins TRBV9 to TRBJ1-6; TRBD1 is a possible D gene (5 bases). Germline V lookup: CDR1 SGDLS, CDR2 YYNGEE. This CDR3 contains 15 residues. V was clipped by 0 bases and J by 6 bases, with 10 bases between them. The CDR3 here is CASSVGDSFNSPLHF. For the CDR3, the DNA is TGTGCCAGCAGCGTAGGCGACAGTTTTAATTCACCCCTCCACTTT. Looking up the rest from reference TRBV9 and TRBJ1-6 gives the full variable domain: DSGVTQTPKHLITATGQRVTLRCSPRSGDLSVYWYQQSLDQGLQFLIQYYNGEERAKGNILERFSAQQFPDLHSELNLSSLELGDSALYFCASSVGDSFNSPLHFGNGTRLTVT.

V is TRBV5-1 and J is TRBJ2-3; TRBD1 agrees at 7 bases. The CDR3 is made up of 15 amino acids. Germline loops: CDR1 SGHRS, CDR2 YFSETQ. Trimming at V came to 3 bases and at J to 2 bases, leaving 6 bases not matched to a gene. The chain's CDR3 is CASSSGQPNTDTQYF. The CDR3 coding sequence is TGCGCCAGCAGCTCGGGACAGCCAAACACAGATACGCAGTATTTT.

The chain couples TRBV5-1 to TRBJ1-1; 8 positions match TRBD1. CDR1 SGHRS and CDR2 YFSETQ come from the germline V gene. The CDR3 has 14 amino acids. V shed 3 bases, J shed 4 bases, and the junction held 5 bases outside the gene matches. CDR3 loop: CASSSGQVGTEAFF. CDR3 in DNA: TGCGCCAGCAGCTCGGGACAGGTAGGCACTGAAGCTTTCTTT.

This chain uses TRBV30 with TRBJ1-6, with a weak D call TRBD1 (6 bases). V was trimmed by 3 bases and J by 6 bases, leaving 15 bases between them. The CDR3 length is 15 residues. Per the germline V gene, CDR1 is GTSNPN and CDR2 is SVGIG (reference sequence). The CDR3 loop is CAWRKSGQVNSPLHF. The CDR3 DNA follows: TGTGCCTGGAGGAAGTCGGGACAAGTTAATTCACCCCTCCACTTT.

The chain uses TRBV19 and TRBJ2-1; possibly TRBD2 for D (5 bases). The CDR3 length is 15 residues. The ends were cut back, 3 bases at V and 3 bases at J, with 12 bases in the middle. The germline V gene encodes CDR1 LNHDA and CDR2 SQIVND (reference sequence). Here the CDR3 reads CASSIGLGFYNEQFF. DNA for the CDR3: TGTGCCAGTAGTATCGGACTGGGGTTCTACAATGAGCAGTTCTTC.